Below, 13 T cell receptor beta chains from the same sample are listed, as sequenced in a study of identical twins. TCRdb reprocessed the 5' RACE reads via MiXCR and lists one record per CDR3 protein. The sample lists 1.5 million to 2 million distinct CDR3 sequences; roughly 35% were seen once. The specimen sequenced was cord blood. These receptors were taken from a newborn girl in good health.

The chain's CDR3 is CASSRIKTTTDRAAYEQYF. CDR3 sequence (DNA): TGTGCCAGCAGCCGAATCAAAACAACGACGGACAGGGCGGCGTACGAGCAGTACTTC. The V gene is TRBV7-9, the J gene TRBJ2-7, with 8 positions matching TRBD1. This CDR3 has 19 amino acids. Germline V lookup: CDR1 SEHNR, CDR2 FQNEAQ (reference sequence). V was pared by 5 bases and J by 4 bases, with 22 bases of the junction left unmatched.

The chain couples TRBV5-1 to TRBJ2-2; unclear D gene. Trimming took 6 bases from V and 6 from J, leaving 18 bases between them. This CDR3 contains 15 residues. Germline CDR1 SGHRS, CDR2 YFSETQ. This CDR3 is CASILSEMRPGELFF. The CDR3 DNA reads as TGCGCCAGCATCTTAAGTGAGATGAGACCCGGGGAGCTGTTTTTT. The full variable domain, completed using reference TRBV5-1 and TRBJ2-2, is KAGVTQTPRYLIKTRGQQVTLSCSPISGHRSVSWYQQTPGQGLQFLFEYFSETQRNKGNFPGRFSGRQFSNSRSEMNVSTLELGDSALYLCASILSEMRPGELFFGEGSRLTVL.

Only a few counts were recorded for this clonotype. The rearrangement links TRBV5-5 to TRBJ2-3, with TRBD2 as a possible D gene (6 bases). The CDR3 totals 13 residues. Between the trimmed V and J ends, which lost 4 bases and 6 bases, there was a span of 12 bases. The germline CDR1 and CDR2 sequences are SGHKS and YYEKEE (reference sequence). DNA for the CDR3: TGTGCCAGCAGCGGAAGGGGAGGCGATACGCAGTATTTT. This encodes CASSGRGGDTQYF.

Concerning this clonotype itself: This may arise from a read error, as a much more abundant clone is one base away. This rearrangement joins TRBV10-3 to TRBJ2-3; the D is unclear. Germline V gene lookup returns CDR1 ENHRY and CDR2 SYGVKD. The CDR3 has 12 residues. With 6 bases removed from V and 2 bases from J, the gap between germline ends came to 6 bases. The CDR3 DNA reads as TGTGCCATCAGCGCCCTCACAGATACGCAGTATTTT. Protein sequence: CAISALTDTQYF.

Only a few counts were recorded for this clonotype. V gene TRBV20-1 combines with J gene TRBJ2-1; 14 bases fit TRBD2. In germline, CDR1 is DFQATT, CDR2 SNEGSKA (reference sequence). This CDR3 has 17 amino acids. V was pared by 5 bases and J by 0 bases, with 6 bases of the junction left unmatched. Here the CDR3 reads CSAFGLAGGFSYNEQFF. CDR3 in DNA: TGCAGTGCTTTTGGACTAGCGGGGGGCTTCTCCTACAATGAGCAGTTCTTC.

This clonotype was observed at least ten times. The J gene is TRBJ2-3, the V gene TRBV28, with 8 bases matching TRBD1. CDR1 MDHEN and CDR2 SYDVKM come from the germline V gene. Trimming cost V 5 bases and J 2 bases; bases outside gene matches: 6. There are 15 residues in the CDR3. CDR3 DNA: TGTGCCAGCAGTCCGCCGGGACAGGTCACAGATACGCAGTATTTT. This sequence encodes CASSPPGQVTDTQYF.

V usage is TRBV20-1 and J usage is TRBJ2-7, with 10 bases matching TRBD2. The CDR3 consists of 15 residues. The V and J ends lost 3 bases and 0 bases, in that order; junction bases with no gene match: 5. The germline gives CDR1 DFQATT, CDR2 SNEGSKA (reference sequence). The CDR3 loop reads CSARTTSGFSYEQYF. For the CDR3, the DNA is TGCAGTGCTAGGACGACTAGCGGGTTCTCCTACGAGCAGTACTTC.

This chain joins TRBV11-2 and TRBJ2-1; 9 nucleotides line up with TRBD2. CDR1 SGHAT and CDR2 FQNNGV come from the germline V gene. V was clipped by 4 bases and J by 2 bases; unmatched bases: 3. The CDR3 runs to 15 residues. CDR3 in amino acids: CASSWAGGTYNEQFF. CDR3 coding DNA: TGTGCCAGCAGCTGGGCGGGAGGGACCTACAATGAGCAGTTCTTC.

About this clonotype: This may be a read error, as it is one base from a much larger clone. The chain employs TRBV12-3 or TRBV12-4 and TRBJ1-2; no clear D gene. The CDR3 has 14 amino acids. In DNA form, the CDR3 reads TGTGCCGGCAGTTTGCGGCGGGGATTCTATGGCTACACCTTC. It yields the protein CAGSLRRGFYGYTF.

This chain connects TRBV29-1 to TRBJ2-2, with TRBD2 identical over 10 bases. The trim removed 4 bases at V and 1 base at J, leaving 3 bases unmatched. Germline CDR1 SQVTM, CDR2 ANQGSEA. There are 15 residues in the CDR3. CDR3: CSVAPSGGNTGELFF. CDR3 bases: TGCAGCGTTGCACCTAGCGGGGGGAACACCGGGGAGCTGTTTTTT.

In its sample, this clonotype was seen many times. V gene TRBV5-1 combines with J gene TRBJ2-7; TRBD1 matches 10 bases. This CDR3 comprises 15 residues. V dropped 0 bases and J dropped 3; count of bases not matched to a gene: 3. CDR1 and CDR2 (germline): SGHRS, YFSETQ. CDR3: CASSLETGGFYEQYF. The CDR3 nucleotides are TGCGCCAGCAGCTTGGAGACAGGGGGCTTCTACGAGCAGTACTTC.

This chain connects TRBV10-3 to TRBJ2-1; possibly TRBD2 for D (5 bases). Between the trimmed V and J ends, which lost 2 bases and 13 bases, there was a span of 18 bases. Germline loops: CDR1 ENHRY, CDR2 SYGVKD. The CDR3 sequence is 14 residues long. This CDR3 reads CAISEPGKDETQFF. CDR3 nucleotides: TGTGCCATCAGTGAGCCGGGGAAGGACGAGACCCAGTTCTTC.

There are a few counts of this clonotype. The chain recombines TRBV27 with TRBJ1-1, with D hard to call. The CDR3 is 10 residues long. V dropped 3 bases and J dropped 11 bases, with 7 bases sitting between them. Germline values: CDR1 MNHEY, CDR2 SMNVEV (reference sequence). The CDR3 protein is CASSLAPAFF. CDR3 nucleotide sequence: TGTGCCAGCAGTTTGGCCCCGGCTTTCTTT.